A single sample is the source of the 30 T cell receptor beta chains below, sequenced in a study of T cells in Graves' hyperthyroidism and ophthalmopathy. TCR beta CDR3 regions were amplified from RNA. TCR CDR3 regions were first amplified by RT-PCR with HTBI primers. TCRdb re-called the multiplex PCR reads with MiXCR, one entry per CDR3 protein. The data contain 350,000 or so distinct CDR3 sequences, about a sixth of them seen just once; the ten biggest clones take up roughly a sixth. The sample was blood. All receptors come from a woman aged 40 to 50 with Graves' ophthalmopathy.

This clonotype was found many times. This chain links TRBV6-2 or TRBV6-3 with TRBJ1-2; 8 nucleotides match TRBD1. There are 13 residues in the CDR3. After removal of 9 bases from V and 7 bases from J, the junction contained 10 bases not matched to a gene. The germline V gene has CDR1 MNHEY and CDR2 SVGEGT. The CDR3 reads CASIKTGASGYTF. CDR3 sequence (DNA): TGTGCCAGTATAAAGACAGGGGCGAGTGGCTACACCTTC.

This clonotype was seen more than once but under ten times. The J gene is TRBJ1-6, the V gene TRBV20-1; 10 bases fit TRBD1. The germline V gene encodes CDR1 DFQATT and CDR2 SNEGSKA (reference sequence). V shed 1 base, J shed 7 bases, and the junction held 7 bases outside the gene matches. The CDR3 extends over 16 amino acids. CDR3 protein: CSARVTTGGFNSPLHF. As DNA, the CDR3 is TGCAGTGCTAGAGTTACGACAGGGGGCTTCAATTCACCCCTCCACTTT.

The V gene is TRBV18, the J gene TRBJ2-6; 7 nucleotides line up with TRBD1. The CDR3 spans 18 residues. Germline CDR1 is KGHSH and CDR2 is LQKENI. J gave up 0 bases and V 1 base, and 6 bases lay outside the gene matches. CDR3 region: CASSPRRTGASGANVLTF. The CDR3 DNA reads TGTGCCAGCTCACCACGTAGAACAGGGGCCTCTGGGGCCAACGTCCTGACTTTC.

V is TRBV5-8 and J is TRBJ1-1; D is ambiguous. The V end lost 0 bases, the J end lost 8 bases, and 14 bases lay between the germline ends. Germline V lookup: CDR1 SGHTS, CDR2 YDEGEE. This CDR3 is built from 14 residues. CDR3 DNA sequence: TGTGCCAGCAGCTTGGACGGTTGGGTCTCAGAAGCTTTCTTT. The encoded protein is CASSLDGWVSEAFF. Using reference TRBV5-8 and TRBJ1-1 for the parts outside the CDR3, the full variable domain is EAGVTQSPTHLIKTRGQQATLRCSPISGHTSVYWYQQALGLGLQFLLWYDEGEERNRGNFPPRFSGRQFPNYSSELNVNALELEDSALYLCASSLDGWVSEAFFGQGTRLTVV.

The chain carries TRBV29-1 and TRBJ2-2; TRBD1 matches 7 bases. Trimming removed 3 bases from V and 3 bases from J; junction bases left unmatched: 7. The CDR3 sequence is 15 residues long. Looked up from germline, CDR1 is SQVTM and CDR2 is ANQGSEA. The CDR3 DNA follows: TGCAGCGTTGATGGAACAGGGGAGTACACCGGGGAGCTGTTTTTT. As protein: CSVDGTGEYTGELFF.

This clonotype was picked up many times. V is TRBV20-1 and J is TRBJ1-5, with D maybe TRBD1 (5 bases). V was trimmed by 3 bases and J by 7 bases, leaving 10 bases between them. The CDR3 consists of 12 residues. Germline V gene lookup returns CDR1 DFQATT and CDR2 SNEGSKA (reference sequence). The DNA of the CDR3 is TGCAGTGCTAGCAGGGCAAGACAGCCCCAGCATTTT. Residues: CSASRARQPQHF.

The table lists this clonotype with many counts. The chain employs TRBV30 and TRBJ1-1, with D possibly TRBD1 on 6 matching bases. The CDR3 length is 14 residues. Looked up from germline, CDR1 is GTSNPN and CDR2 is SVGIG (reference sequence). The V end lost 0 bases, the J end lost 4 bases, and 12 bases lay between the germline ends. CDR3 sequence reads: CAWSVPGEGTEAFF. The CDR3, as DNA: TGTGCCTGGAGTGTACCAGGGGAGGGCACTGAAGCTTTCTTT.

This clonotype came up a few times. This chain links TRBV3-1 with TRBJ2-7; 7 positions match TRBD2. Germline V lookup: CDR1 LGHDT, CDR2 YNNKEL (reference sequence). With V trimmed by 1 base and J by 4 bases, 4 bases remained unmatched. The CDR3 is made up of 14 amino acids. This CDR3 is CASSQGGSGYEQYF. The CDR3 coding sequence is TGTGCCAGCAGCCAAGGCGGGAGCGGGTACGAGCAGTACTTC.

In this sample, this clonotype turned up many times. The chain carries TRBV4-1 and TRBJ2-7; D ambiguous. V lost 0 bases and J lost 0, with 9 bases in between. Germline lookup yields CDR1 MGHRA and CDR2 YSYEKL. The CDR3 has 15 residues. The CDR3 nucleotides read TGCGCCAGCAGCCAAGATTCTTCTTCCTCCTACGAGCAGTACTTC. This encodes CASSQDSSSSYEQYF.

This clonotype appeared many times. The chain combines TRBV6-2 or TRBV6-3 with TRBJ2-5; tentative D call: TRBD1 (6 bases). V lost 8 bases and J lost 4, with 14 bases in between. This CDR3 is 13 amino acids long. Germline CDR1 is MNHEY and CDR2 is SVGEGT. CDR3 bases: TGTGCCAGCGGCCGGGACATGATAGAGACCCAGTACTTC. This gives the protein CASGRDMIETQYF.

This clonotype was seen a handful of times. The J gene is TRBJ2-5, the V gene TRBV5-1, with D perhaps matching TRBD1 (6 bases). V lost 4 bases and J lost 5, with 18 bases in between. Germline V lookup: CDR1 SGHRS, CDR2 YFSETQ. The CDR3 totals 15 residues. In DNA form, the CDR3 reads TGCGCCAGCAGCATTGCAGGGGTCGTGGTGGAGACCCAGTACTTC. Translating gives CASSIAGVVVETQYF. The complete variable domain, with remaining parts taken from reference TRBV5-1 and TRBJ2-5, reads KAGVTQTPRYLIKTRGQQVTLSCSPISGHRSVSWYQQTPGQGLQFLFEYFSETQRNKGNFPGRFSGRQFSNSRSEMNVSTLELGDSALYLCASSIAGVVVETQYFGPGTRLLVL.

This clonotype was observed many times. The J gene is TRBJ1-2, the V gene TRBV7-2; possible D gene TRBD1, 6 bases. CDR3 length: 13 amino acids. V was clipped by 4 bases and J by 3 bases, with 9 bases between them. Germline V CDR1 and CDR2: SGHTA, FQGNSA. The DNA for the CDR3 is TGTGCCAGCAGCTACAGGGAGGACTATGGCTACACCTTC. Its translation is CASSYREDYGYTF.

This clonotype was found many times. Germline and junction disagree at one end, which may indicate a read error. The genes are TRBV5-1 and TRBJ2-7, with 8 bases lining up with TRBD1. Germline CDR1 and CDR2: SGHRS and YFSETQ. CDR3 length: 14 amino acids. The CDR3 is CVSSLEQGAYEQYF. CDR3 nucleotide sequence: TGCGTCAGCAGCTTGGAGCAGGGGGCTTACGAGCAGTACTTC.

This clonotype came up many times. The rearrangement joins TRBV28 to TRBJ1-5, with D possibly TRBD1 on 5 matching bases. V dropped 5 bases and J dropped 1 base, with 18 bases sitting between them. This CDR3 is 17 amino acids long. CDR1 and CDR2 (germline): MDHEN, SYDVKM. The CDR3 DNA reads TGTGCCAGCAGTCCCACTATGGGGGGGATAAGCAATCAGCCCCAGCATTTT. Its protein is CASSPTMGGISNQPQHF.

This clonotype was detected ten times or more. The chain joins TRBV13 to TRBJ1-1; D remains unclear. The CDR3 is made up of 13 amino acids. Trimming cost V 5 bases and J 4 bases, with 11 bases left between them. CDR1 and CDR2 (germline): PRHDT, FYEKMQ (reference sequence). The CDR3 DNA sequence: TGTGCCAGCAGCAATACCCTGACCACTGAAGCTTTCTTT. It codes for CASSNTLTTEAFF.

This clonotype was counted many times. This chain connects TRBV7-9 to TRBJ1-1, with TRBD1 as a possible D gene (6 bases). Deletions cut 5 bases from V and 1 base from J, with 14 bases between. The CDR3 consists of 15 residues. Germline V gene sequence: CDR1 SEHNR, CDR2 FQNEAQ (reference sequence). The CDR3, as DNA: TGTGCCAGCAGCCAAGGGGGGAGTCAGAACACTGAAGCTTTCTTT. Translating gives CASSQGGSQNTEAFF.

This clonotype was counted many times. The gene calls are TRBV5-1 and TRBJ2-7, with 9 nucleotides matching TRBD1. The CDR3 has 14 amino acids. Per the germline V gene, CDR1 is SGHRS and CDR2 is YFSETQ. V was pared by 0 bases and J by 7 bases, with 5 bases of the junction left unmatched. The CDR3 bases are TGCGCCAGCAGCTTGGCAGGGACAGGGAGTGAGCAGTACTTC. It codes for CASSLAGTGSEQYF.

This clonotype was observed at least ten times. The CDR3 loop is CASSLDGVTEAFF. CDR3 DNA sequence: TGTGCCAGCAGTTTGGACGGCGTCACTGAAGCTTTCTTT. The V and J genes are TRBV28 and TRBJ1-1; D unclear. There are 13 residues in the CDR3. Trimming shortened V by 3 bases and J by 4 bases, and 9 bases separated the two germline ends. Germline lookup yields CDR1 MDHEN and CDR2 SYDVKM.

This clonotype was counted at least ten times. The V gene is TRBV10-3, the J gene TRBJ2-6, with D unclear. There are 13 residues in the CDR3. Trimming shortened V by 6 bases and J by 8 bases, and 11 bases separated the two germline ends. The germline V gene encodes CDR1 ENHRY and CDR2 SYGVKD. DNA for the CDR3: TGTGCCATCAGGCCCGGGTCCCCCAACGTCCTGACTTTC. Protein product: CAIRPGSPNVLTF.

Many counts were recorded for this clonotype. This rearrangement joins TRBV6-2 or TRBV6-3 to TRBJ1-2, with 8 nucleotides matching TRBD1. There are 14 residues in the CDR3. The ends lost 5 bases at V and 7 bases at J; junction bases unmatched: 9. CDR1 is MNHEY, CDR2 SVGEGT, per germline. Written as DNA, the CDR3 is TGTGCCAGCAGTACCTTGGACAGGGCGGCTGGCTACACCTTC. This translates into CASSTLDRAAGYTF.

CDR3 DNA sequence: TGTGCCAGCAGTTTAAACCCCCGGAGAGAGACCCAGTACTTC. Translated, it gives CASSLNPRRETQYF. This chain joins TRBV7-2 and TRBJ2-5, with no clear D. Trimming shortened V by 6 bases and J by 4 bases, and 15 bases separated the two germline ends. CDR1 and CDR2 (germline): SGHTA, FQGNSA. This CDR3 contains 14 residues. Filled out from reference TRBV7-2 and TRBJ2-5, the complete variable domain reads GAGVSQSPSNKVTEKGKDVELRCDPISGHTALYWYRQSLGQGLEFLIYFQGNSAPDKSGLPSDRFSAERTGGSVSTLTIQRTQQEDSAVYLCASSLNPRRETQYFGPGTRLLVL.

This clonotype was picked up many times. J is TRBJ1-6 and V is TRBV2; 7 bases line up with TRBD1. CDR1 SNHLY and CDR2 FYNNEI come from the germline V gene. This CDR3 has 13 amino acids. Germline trimming cut 7 bases from V and 12 bases from J; bases unmatched to any gene: 9. The CDR3 DNA reads as TGTGCCAGCATCAGGACAGGAGAAGGACCCCTCCACTTT. Protein: CASIRTGEGPLHF.

This clonotype was observed at least ten times. A junction end diverges from the germline sequence, so it may reflect a read error. V gene TRBV10-3 combines with J gene TRBJ2-7; D is possibly TRBD1 (6 bases). The length of the CDR3 is 14 residues. CDR1 ENHRY and CDR2 SYGVKD come from the germline V gene. The CDR3 DNA reads TGTGCCATCAAAAGAGGGGACACCTCCCACGAGCAGTACTTC. As protein: CAIKRGDTSHEQYF.

This sequence joins TRBV6-1 and TRBJ2-7, with D perhaps TRBD1 (5 bases). The CDR3 runs to 14 residues. Trimming shortened V by 3 bases and J by 4 bases, and 13 bases separated the two germline ends. Germline V gene data show CDR1 as MNHNS and CDR2 as SASEGT. The CDR3, as DNA: TGTGCCAGCAGTGAGACTTACCAGGGTTACGAGCAGTACTTC. Its translation: CASSETYQGYEQYF.

This clonotype was recorded many times. The CDR3 nucleotides are TGTGCCAGCAGTCCCCCCGGGACAGGGATGGGGCTTGGGCCCTACGAGCAGTACTTC. Encoded protein: CASSPPGTGMGLGPYEQYF. The gene calls are TRBV28 and TRBJ2-7; 9 nucleotides match TRBD1. CDR3 size: 19 residues. The germline V gene encodes CDR1 MDHEN and CDR2 SYDVKM. Trimming at V came to 5 bases and at J to 2 bases, leaving 19 bases not matched to a gene.

Many counts were recorded for this clonotype. V and J are TRBV2 and TRBJ2-6, with D possibly matching TRBD2 (6 bases). Germline lookup yields CDR1 SNHLY and CDR2 FYNNEI. The V end was cut by 8 bases, the J end by 2 bases, with 13 bases between. This CDR3 contains 15 residues. The CDR3 sequence is CASWGLLTGANVLTF. In nucleotides, the CDR3 is TGTGCCAGCTGGGGACTGTTAACTGGGGCCAACGTCCTGACTTTC.

This clonotype was recorded at least ten times. This rearrangement joins TRBV28 to TRBJ2-5; 7 nucleotides match TRBD1. This CDR3 is built from 15 residues. The V and J ends lost 6 bases and 2 bases, in that order; junction bases with no gene match: 9. The germline gives CDR1 MDHEN, CDR2 SYDVKM. The CDR3, as DNA: TGTGCCAGCAGCTCCCGGGACAGCTTTCAAGAGACCCAGTACTTC. Protein product: CASSSRDSFQETQYF.

The chain joins TRBV12-3 or TRBV12-4 to TRBJ2-2, with 7 positions matching TRBD2. V trimming: 7 bases; J trimming: 5 bases; junction bases outside the gene matches: 7. The CDR3 contains 14 residues. The CDR3 region is CASKGRAGTGELFF. The CDR3 bases are TGTGCCAGCAAGGGGAGGGCGGGGACCGGGGAGCTGTTTTTT.

This clonotype was seen many times. The V call is TRBV9, the J call TRBJ1-1; a possible D gene is TRBD1 (5 bases). Germline CDR1 and CDR2: SGDLS and YYNGEE. Trimming took off 5 bases at V and 1 base at J, with 9 bases between the two ends. The CDR3 contains 13 residues. The CDR3 DNA reads as TGTGCCAGCAGTCGGGACTGGAACACTGAAGCTTTCTTT. This sequence encodes CASSRDWNTEAFF.

Many counts were recorded for this clonotype. CDR3 region: CASSLRGASGNTIYF. The CDR3 DNA follows: TGTGCCAGCAGCCTTAGGGGAGCCTCTGGAAACACCATATATTTT. This sequence joins TRBV28 and TRBJ1-3; D may be TRBD1 (5 bases). The germline V and J ends were trimmed by 6 bases and 0 bases, with 12 bases remaining between them. The germline V gene has CDR1 MDHEN and CDR2 SYDVKM. CDR3 length: 15 amino acids.